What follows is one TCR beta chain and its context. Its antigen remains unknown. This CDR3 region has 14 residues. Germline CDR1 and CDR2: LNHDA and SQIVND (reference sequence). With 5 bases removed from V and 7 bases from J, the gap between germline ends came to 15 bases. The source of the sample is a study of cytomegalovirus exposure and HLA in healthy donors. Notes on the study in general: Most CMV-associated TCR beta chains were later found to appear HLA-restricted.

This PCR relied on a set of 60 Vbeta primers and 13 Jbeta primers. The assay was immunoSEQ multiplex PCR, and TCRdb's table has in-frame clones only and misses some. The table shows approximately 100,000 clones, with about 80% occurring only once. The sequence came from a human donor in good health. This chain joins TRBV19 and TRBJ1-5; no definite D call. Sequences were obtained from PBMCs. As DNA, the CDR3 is TGTGCCAGTAGTGTCACAGATCAGGAACAGCCCCAGCATTTT. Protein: CASSVTDQEQPQHF.